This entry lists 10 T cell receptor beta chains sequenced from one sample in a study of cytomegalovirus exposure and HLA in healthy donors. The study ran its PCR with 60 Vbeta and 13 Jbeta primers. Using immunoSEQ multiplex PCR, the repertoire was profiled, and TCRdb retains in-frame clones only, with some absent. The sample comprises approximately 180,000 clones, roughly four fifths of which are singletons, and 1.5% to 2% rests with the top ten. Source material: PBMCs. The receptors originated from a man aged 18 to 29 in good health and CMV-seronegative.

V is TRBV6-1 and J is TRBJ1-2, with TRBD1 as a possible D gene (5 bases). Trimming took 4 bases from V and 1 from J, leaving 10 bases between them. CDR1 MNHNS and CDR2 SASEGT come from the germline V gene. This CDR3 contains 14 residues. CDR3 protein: CASSGHRINYGYTF. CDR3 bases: TGTGCCAGCAGTGGCCACAGGATTAACTATGGCTACACCTTC.

CDR3 sequence: CASSVAGEEETQYF. The DNA for the CDR3 is TGTGCCAGCAGCGTAGCAGGGGAAGAAGAGACCCAGTACTTC. This chain joins TRBV9 and TRBJ2-5; possibly TRBD1 for D (6 bases). Trimming stripped 0 bases from V and 3 bases from J, with 9 bases between. CDR3 length: 14 residues. From germline, CDR1 is SGDLS and CDR2 YYNGEE. The full variable domain, in which reference TRBV9 and TRBJ2-5 provide the parts outside the CDR3, is DSGVTQTPKHLITATGQRVTLRCSPRSGDLSVYWYQQSLDQGLQFLIQYYNGEERAKGNILERFSAQQFPDLHSELNLSSLELGDSALYFCASSVAGEEETQYFGPGTRLLVL.

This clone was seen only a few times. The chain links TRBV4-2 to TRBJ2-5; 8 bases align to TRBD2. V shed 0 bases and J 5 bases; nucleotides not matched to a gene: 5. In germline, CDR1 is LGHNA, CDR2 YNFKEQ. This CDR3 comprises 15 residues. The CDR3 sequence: CASSQEAGGWETQYF. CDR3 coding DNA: TGTGCCAGCAGCCAAGAGGCGGGAGGATGGGAGACCCAGTACTTC.

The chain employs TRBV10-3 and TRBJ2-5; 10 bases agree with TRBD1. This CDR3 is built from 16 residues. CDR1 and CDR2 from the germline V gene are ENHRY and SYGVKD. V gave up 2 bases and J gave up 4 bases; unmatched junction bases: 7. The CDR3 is CAISETAGQGTETQYF. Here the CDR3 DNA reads TGTGCCATCAGTGAGACCGCGGGACAGGGGACAGAGACCCAGTACTTC.

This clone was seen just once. In DNA form, the CDR3 reads TGTGCCAGCAGCGTAGCAGGGGGCCAGCCCCAGCATTTT. Protein sequence: CASSVAGGQPQHF. The chain combines TRBV9 with TRBJ1-5, with TRBD1 identical over 8 bases. Germline-derived CDR1 and CDR2 are SGDLS and YYNGEE. This CDR3 is 13 amino acids long. Unmatched junction bases numbered 0, after V lost 0 bases and J lost 7 bases.

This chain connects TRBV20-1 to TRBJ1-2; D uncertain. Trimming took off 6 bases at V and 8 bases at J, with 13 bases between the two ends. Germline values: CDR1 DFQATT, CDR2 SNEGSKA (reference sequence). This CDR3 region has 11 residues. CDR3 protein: CSALAGSGYTF. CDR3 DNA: TGCAGTGCCCTCGCGGGTTCGGGCTACACCTTC.

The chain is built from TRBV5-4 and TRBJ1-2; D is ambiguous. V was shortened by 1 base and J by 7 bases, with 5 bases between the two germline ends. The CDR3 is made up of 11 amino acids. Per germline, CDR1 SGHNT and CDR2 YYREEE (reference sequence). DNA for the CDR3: TGTGCCAGCAGCTTGCAGTCTGGCTACACCTTC. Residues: CASSLQSGYTF. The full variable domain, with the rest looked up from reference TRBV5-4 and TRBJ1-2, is ETGVTQSPTHLIKTRGQQVTLRCSSQSGHNTVSWYQQALGQGPQFIFQYYREEENGRGNFPPRFSGLQFPNYSSELNVNALELDDSALYLCASSLQSGYTFGSGTRLTVV.

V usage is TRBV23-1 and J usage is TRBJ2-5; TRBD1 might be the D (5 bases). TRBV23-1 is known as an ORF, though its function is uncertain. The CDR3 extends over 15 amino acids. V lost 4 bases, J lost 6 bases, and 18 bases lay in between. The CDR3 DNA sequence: TGCGCCAGCAGTCGCCTTTTTAAGGGGTGGAAGACCCAGTACTTC. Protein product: CASSRLFKGWKTQYF.

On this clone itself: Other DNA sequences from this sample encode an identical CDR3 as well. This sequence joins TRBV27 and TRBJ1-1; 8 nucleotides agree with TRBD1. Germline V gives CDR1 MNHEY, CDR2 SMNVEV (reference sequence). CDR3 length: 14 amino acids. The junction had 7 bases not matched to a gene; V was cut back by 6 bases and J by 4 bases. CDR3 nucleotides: TGTGCCAGCAGCCCGGACAGGGTGGGCACTGAAGCTTTCTTT. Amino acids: CASSPDRVGTEAFF.

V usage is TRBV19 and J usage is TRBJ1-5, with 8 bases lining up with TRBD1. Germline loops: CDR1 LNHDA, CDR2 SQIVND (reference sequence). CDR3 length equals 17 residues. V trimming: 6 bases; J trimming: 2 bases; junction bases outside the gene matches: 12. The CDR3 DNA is TGTGCCAGTAGCGACAGGGGTTTATCTCGTCGCAATCAGCCCCAGCATTTT. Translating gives CASSDRGLSRRNQPQHF.